Listed here is a single T cell receptor (beta chain). It has no known antigen specificity. Base qualities are not at hand, and no much larger clone is one base apart. This specimen belongs to a study of immune cell composition in non-small cell lung cancer (TCRdb year 2017). As for the study more broadly: Histologic subtype, mostly lung adenocarcinoma or squamous cell carcinoma, was determined with H&E together with p63, CK5, Napsin A and TTF-1 immunohistochemistry. Adaptive Biotechnologies TCR-beta sequencing was carried out on 32 to 40 paired NSCLC tumour and non-adjacent lung specimens, as well as on around 24 tumour-only specimens. Supplementary cohort #1, 10 to 11 lung adenocarcinoma cases, had paired tumour/lung TCR-beta sequencing and TIL populations generated to assess tumour reactivity. A few tumour specimens with TCR-beta data were rare histological subtypes and were excluded from the subtype comparisons. Points the paper makes about the study in general: Significantly higher Top 10 clone scores and productive clonality were observed in lung squamous cell carcinoma than in lung adenocarcinoma tumours. No significant correlation was found between smoking pack-years and tumour TCR-beta clonality. Nearly half of NSCLC cases had tumour-associated clones >0.5%, found in roughly 35% of adenocarcinomas compared with approximately 77% of squamous carcinomas. Across fewer than 13 adenocarcinoma cases, the maximal tumour-associated clone frequency showed a strong correlation with TIL tumour reactivity, but overall clonality showed no such correlation. The reactivity cohort was only approximately 11 cases, and tumour-reactive clones were not shown to share sequences with the dominant in vivo tumour-associated clones.

From frozen aliquots of unsorted single-cell suspensions, genomic DNA was isolated using the QIAamp DNA kit. The tumour samples consisted of surgically resected non-small cell lung cancer tissue. Tissues arrived within 2 hours of resection and were immediately processed into single-cell suspensions. Tissue was broken up mechanically, digested enzymatically with DNase I, collagenase I and hyaluronidase for roughly 30 minutes at 37 degrees C, and then filtered and RBC-lysed. Looking up the germline V gene yields CDR1 MNHEY and CDR2 SVGAGI. The CDR3 sequence holds 14 residues, the cysteine and phenylalanine included. Of all the DNA, just the CDR3 is kept, 42 bases in frame from base 1. V is trimmed back by 8 bases and J by 3 bases, and the junction contains 6 bases that no gene match accounts for. A two-step multiplex PCR amplified TCR-beta CDR3 regions from genomic DNA, and the second step of the PCR added Illumina-compatible adaptors. TCR-beta immunosequencing was performed on an Illumina platform as a commercial immunoSEQ service. The authors' pipeline ran thus. Repertoires were summarised as Top 10 Clones, the percentage of T-cell templates from the ten most frequent sequences, and productive clonality. Productive clonality had a range of 0 to 1, where 1 means a monoclonal population. Tumour-associated clones, identified using log10 scatter plots, were defined as sequences that made up at least 0.1% of tumour T-cell templates and were not found in the matched non-adjacent lung. Two-group comparisons used Student's t-tests, stages used ANOVA, and relationships used linear regression, analysed in GraphPad Prism7 and R. As stored in TCRdb, this immuneACCESS dataset retains in-frame rearrangements with V and J assigned. A fraction of the clones does not appear; measured against another copy, unresolved V genes explain less than half of the discrepancy, and the remainder lacks a known reason. V and J calls and clone size are given by that table; D and trimming were obtained from the DNA. This sample has a few thousand clones in its table, and roughly 79% of those were observed once. The ten most abundant clones make up about 10% of the sample.

Sequenced sample: lung tumor tissue. The sequence was collected from a human donor with non-small cell lung cancer. The receptor chain draws on TRBV6-5 and TRBJ1-2, with 10 bases in between that match TRBD1. CDR3 protein: CASGGTGAHYGYTF. At the DNA level, the sequence is TGTGCCAGCGGAGGGACAGGGGCTCACTATGGCTACACCTTC.